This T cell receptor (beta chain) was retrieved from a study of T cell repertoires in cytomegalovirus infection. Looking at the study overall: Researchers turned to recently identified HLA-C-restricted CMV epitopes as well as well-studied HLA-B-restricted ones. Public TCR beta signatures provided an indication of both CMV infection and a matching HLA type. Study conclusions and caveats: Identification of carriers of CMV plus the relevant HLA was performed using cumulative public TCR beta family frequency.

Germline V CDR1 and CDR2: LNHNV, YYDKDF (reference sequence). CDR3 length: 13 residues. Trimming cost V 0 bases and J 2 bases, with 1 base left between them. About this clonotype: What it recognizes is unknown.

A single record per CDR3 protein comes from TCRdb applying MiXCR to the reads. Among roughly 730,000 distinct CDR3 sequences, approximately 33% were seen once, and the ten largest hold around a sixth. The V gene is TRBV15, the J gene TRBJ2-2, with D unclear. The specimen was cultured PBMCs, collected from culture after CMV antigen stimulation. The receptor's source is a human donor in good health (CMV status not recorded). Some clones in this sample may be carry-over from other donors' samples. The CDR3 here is CATSRDNTGELFF. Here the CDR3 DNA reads TGTGCCACCAGCAGAGACAACACCGGGGAGCTGTTTTTT. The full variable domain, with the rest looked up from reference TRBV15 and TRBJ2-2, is DAMVIQNPRYQVTQFGKPVTLSCSQTLNHNVMYWYQQKSSQAPKLLFHYYDKDFNNEADTPDNFQSRRPNTSFCFLDIRSPGLGDTAMYLCATSRDNTGELFFGEGSRLTVL.